The present T cell receptor (beta chain) was sequenced within a study of shared clonotypes between healthy human individuals. Method: immunoSEQ multiplex PCR; TCRdb's copy keeps in-frame clones and lacks some. The sample records about 1.5 million clones, nearly 99% being singletons. The donors, healthy adults who were HIV-negative, had experienced no recent acute infections or vaccinations. The CDR3 runs 14 residues. Trimming removed 1 base at V and 0 bases at J, with 7 bases between. The germline V gene encodes CDR1 SGHTA and CDR2 FQGNSA. The V and J genes are TRBV7-2 and TRBJ2-7, with D unresolved. This receptor was obtained from a man under 40 in good health. Sequenced material: naive CD4+ T cells sorted from blood. Sample subset: CD45RA+ positively selected. CDR3 DNA: TGTGCCAGCAGCTTAGATGTCTCCTCCTACGAGCAGTACTTC. Its protein is CASSLDVSSYEQYF.